This note documents a single T cell receptor (beta chain) sequence. Having ophthalmopathy, the donors showed moderate-to-severe activity, CAS ≥3 and NOSPECS ≥4, with disease lasting under 3 months. The CDR3 spans 12 residues. V lost 3 bases and J lost 5, with 8 bases in between. These data belong to a study of Graves' ophthalmopathy and Graves' hyperthyroidism. RNA transcripts were the template, and TCR beta CDR3 regions were amplified from them. Investigators did first-round RT-PCR with HTBI primers, then second-round multiplex PCR. TCRdb re-derived calls from the multiplex PCR reads in MiXCR, one entry per CDR3 protein. Counted here are some 150,000 distinct CDR3 sequences, 39% occurring once; the ten biggest clones make up about 8.2%.

The sequencing input was peripheral blood. This TCR was recovered from a man aged 30 to 39 with Graves' ophthalmopathy. The J gene is TRBJ2-7, the V gene TRBV12-3 or TRBV12-4; D is ambiguous. The CDR3 bases are TGTGCCAGCAGTTTTTGGGTGAACGAGCAGTACTTC. This sequence encodes CASSFWVNEQYF.